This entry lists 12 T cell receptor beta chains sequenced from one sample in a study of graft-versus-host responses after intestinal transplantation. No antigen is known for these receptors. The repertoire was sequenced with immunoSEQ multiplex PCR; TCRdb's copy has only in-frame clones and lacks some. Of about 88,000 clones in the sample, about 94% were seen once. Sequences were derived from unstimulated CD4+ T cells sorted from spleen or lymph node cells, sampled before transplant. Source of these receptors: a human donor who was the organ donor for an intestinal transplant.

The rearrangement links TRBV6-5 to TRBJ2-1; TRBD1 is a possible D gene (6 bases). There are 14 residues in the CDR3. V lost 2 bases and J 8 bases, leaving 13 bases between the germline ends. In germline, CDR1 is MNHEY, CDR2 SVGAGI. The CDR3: CASSYLTGIHEQFF. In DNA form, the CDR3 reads TGTGCCAGCAGTTACCTAACAGGGATCCATGAGCAGTTCTTC.

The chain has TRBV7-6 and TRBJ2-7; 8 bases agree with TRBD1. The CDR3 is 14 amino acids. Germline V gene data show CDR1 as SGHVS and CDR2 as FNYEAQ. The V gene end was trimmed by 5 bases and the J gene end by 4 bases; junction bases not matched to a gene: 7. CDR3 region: CASSQPGTGYEQYF. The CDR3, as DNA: TGTGCCAGCAGCCAACCGGGGACAGGTTACGAGCAGTACTTC.

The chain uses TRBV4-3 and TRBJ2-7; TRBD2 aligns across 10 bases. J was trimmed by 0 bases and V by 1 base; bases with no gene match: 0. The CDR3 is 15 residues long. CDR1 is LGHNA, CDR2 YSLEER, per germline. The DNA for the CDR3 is TGCGCCAGCAGCCAAGTAGCGGGGGGCTCCTACGAGCAGTACTTC. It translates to CASSQVAGGSYEQYF.

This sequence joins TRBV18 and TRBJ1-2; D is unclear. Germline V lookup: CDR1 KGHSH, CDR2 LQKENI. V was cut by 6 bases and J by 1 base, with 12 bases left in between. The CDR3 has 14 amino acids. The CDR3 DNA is TGTGCCAGCTCGCCGCCGAGGGATAACTATGGCTACACCTTC. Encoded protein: CASSPPRDNYGYTF.

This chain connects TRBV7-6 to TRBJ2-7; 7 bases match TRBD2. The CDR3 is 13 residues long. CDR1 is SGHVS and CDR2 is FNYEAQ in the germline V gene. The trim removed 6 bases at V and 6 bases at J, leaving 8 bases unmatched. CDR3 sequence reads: CASSQAPGGEQYF. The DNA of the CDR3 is TGTGCCAGCAGTCAGGCCCCGGGAGGCGAGCAGTACTTC.

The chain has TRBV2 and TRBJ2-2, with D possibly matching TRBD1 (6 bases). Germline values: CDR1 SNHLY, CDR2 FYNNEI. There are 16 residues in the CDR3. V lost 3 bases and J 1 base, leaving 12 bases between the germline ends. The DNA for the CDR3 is TGTGCCAGCAGTGAGAGTCGCAGGGGGAACACCGGGGAGCTGTTTTTT. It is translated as CASSESRRGNTGELFF. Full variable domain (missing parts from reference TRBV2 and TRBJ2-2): EPEVTQTPSHQVTQMGQEVILRCVPISNHLYFYWYRQILGQKVEFLVSFYNNEISEKSEIFDDQFSVERPDGSNFTLKIRSTKLEDSAMYFCASSESRRGNTGELFFGEGSRLTVL.

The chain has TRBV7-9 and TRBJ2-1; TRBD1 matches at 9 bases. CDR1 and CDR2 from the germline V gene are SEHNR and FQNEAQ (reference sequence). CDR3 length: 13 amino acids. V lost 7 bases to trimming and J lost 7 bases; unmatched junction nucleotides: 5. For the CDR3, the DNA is TGTGCCAGCACCCGGGACAGGGTAAATGAGCAGTTCTTC. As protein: CASTRDRVNEQFF.

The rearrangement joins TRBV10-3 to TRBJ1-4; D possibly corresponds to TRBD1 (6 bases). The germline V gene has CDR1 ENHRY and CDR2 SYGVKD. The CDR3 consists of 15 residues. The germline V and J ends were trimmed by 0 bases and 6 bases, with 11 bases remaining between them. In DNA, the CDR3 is TGTGCCATCAGTGAGTCGACAGGATCGCATGAAAAACTGTTTTTT. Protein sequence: CAISESTGSHEKLFF.

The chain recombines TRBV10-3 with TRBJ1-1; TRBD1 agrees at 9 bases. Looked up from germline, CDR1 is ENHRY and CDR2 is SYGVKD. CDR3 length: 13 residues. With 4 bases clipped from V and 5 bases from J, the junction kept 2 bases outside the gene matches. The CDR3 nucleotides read TGTGCCATCAGTGTGGACAGGGGTACTGAAGCTTTCTTT. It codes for CAISVDRGTEAFF.

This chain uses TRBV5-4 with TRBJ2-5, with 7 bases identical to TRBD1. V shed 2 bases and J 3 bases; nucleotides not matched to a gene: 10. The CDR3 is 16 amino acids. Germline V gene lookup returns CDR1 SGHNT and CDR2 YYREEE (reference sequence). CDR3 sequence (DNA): TGTGCCAGCAGCTTTATCGGCCGGGACAGAAAAGAGACCCAGTACTTC. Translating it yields CASSFIGRDRKETQYF. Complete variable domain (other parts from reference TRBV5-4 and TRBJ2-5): ETGVTQSPTHLIKTRGQQVTLRCSSQSGHNTVSWYQQALGQGPQFIFQYYREEENGRGNFPPRFSGLQFPNYSSELNVNALELDDSALYLCASSFIGRDRKETQYFGPGTRLLVL.

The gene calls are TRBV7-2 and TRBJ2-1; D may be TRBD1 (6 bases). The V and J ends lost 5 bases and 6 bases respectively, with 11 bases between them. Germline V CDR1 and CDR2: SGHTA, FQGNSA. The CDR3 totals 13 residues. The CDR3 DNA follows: TGTGCCAGCAGCCTCGGACAGTTCAATGAGCAGTTCTTC. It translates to CASSLGQFNEQFF.

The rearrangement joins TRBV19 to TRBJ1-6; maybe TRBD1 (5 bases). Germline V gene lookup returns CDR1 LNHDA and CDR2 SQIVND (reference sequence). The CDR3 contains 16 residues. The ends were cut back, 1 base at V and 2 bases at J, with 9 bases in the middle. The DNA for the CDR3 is TGTGCCAGTAGTATAGGCATGGGGGCCTATAATTCACCCCTCCACTTT. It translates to CASSIGMGAYNSPLHF.